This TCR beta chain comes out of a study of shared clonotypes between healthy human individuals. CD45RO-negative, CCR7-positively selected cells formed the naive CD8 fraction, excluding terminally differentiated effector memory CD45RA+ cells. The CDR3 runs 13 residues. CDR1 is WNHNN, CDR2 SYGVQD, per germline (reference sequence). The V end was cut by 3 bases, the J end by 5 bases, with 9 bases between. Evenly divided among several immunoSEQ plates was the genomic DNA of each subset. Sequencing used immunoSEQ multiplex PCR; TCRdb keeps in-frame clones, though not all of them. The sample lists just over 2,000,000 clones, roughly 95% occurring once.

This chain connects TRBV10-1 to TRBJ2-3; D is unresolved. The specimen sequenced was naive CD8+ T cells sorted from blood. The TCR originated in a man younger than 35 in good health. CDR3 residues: CASSDPDGDTQYF. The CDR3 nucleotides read TGCGCCAGCAGTGATCCGGACGGAGATACGCAGTATTTT.